The text below deals with one T cell receptor beta chain. What it binds is unknown. This specimen comes from a study of vaccination and CD4 T cells after COVID-19. Whole-study context: Nasal swab PCR had shown SARS-CoV-2 positivity in the convalescent patients (roughly 10 mild cases, one severe case). Median draw time for post-COVID samples was over 100 days post-diagnosis (range 35 to 161). Findings of the study overall: Apart from involving relatively few convalescent patients, the work omitted early post-infection timepoints.

MiXCR, run by TCRdb on the PCR reads, gives a single entry per CDR3 protein. The data contain around 15,000 distinct CDR3 sequences, about three fifths of them singletons. The junction had 3 bases not matched to a gene; V was cut back by 6 bases and J by 2 bases. Per the germline V gene, CDR1 is DFQATT and CDR2 is SNEGSKA (reference sequence). The CDR3 loop spans 14 amino acids. The sequencing here drew on CD4+ T cells from blood, taken after SARS-CoV-2 vaccination. V usage is TRBV20-1 and J usage is TRBJ2-3, with TRBD2 identical over 12 bases. The origin of this receptor is a human donor who had recovered from COVID-19. CDR3 nucleotide sequence: TGCAGTGCCACTAGCGGGGGGCACACAGATACGCAGTATTTT. Translation: CSATSGGHTDTQYF.